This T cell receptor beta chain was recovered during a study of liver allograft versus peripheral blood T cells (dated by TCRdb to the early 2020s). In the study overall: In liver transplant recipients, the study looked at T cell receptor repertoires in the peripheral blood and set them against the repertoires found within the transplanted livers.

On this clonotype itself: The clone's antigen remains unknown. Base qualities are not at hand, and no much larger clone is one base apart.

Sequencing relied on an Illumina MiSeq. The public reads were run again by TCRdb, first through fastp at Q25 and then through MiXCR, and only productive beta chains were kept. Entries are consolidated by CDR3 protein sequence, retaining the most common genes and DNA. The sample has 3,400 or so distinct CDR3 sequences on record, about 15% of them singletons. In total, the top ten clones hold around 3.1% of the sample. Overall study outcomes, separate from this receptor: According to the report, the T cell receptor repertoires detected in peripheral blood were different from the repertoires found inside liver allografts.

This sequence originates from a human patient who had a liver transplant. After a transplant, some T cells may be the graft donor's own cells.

The bases read TGTGCCAGCAGTCCAAGGGATGGTGGGACCCAGTACTTC. It specifies CASSPRDGGTQYF. The chain links TRBV11-1 with TRBJ2-5; the D segment cannot be called with confidence. Via the germline V gene (reference sequence), CDR1 is SGHAT and CDR2 FQDESV. V lost 6 bases and J lost 7 bases; the stretch between them is 15 bases long. The CDR3 covers 13 residues, taking in both the cysteine and the phenylalanine. The only DNA kept is the CDR3, 39 bases in frame from the first base.